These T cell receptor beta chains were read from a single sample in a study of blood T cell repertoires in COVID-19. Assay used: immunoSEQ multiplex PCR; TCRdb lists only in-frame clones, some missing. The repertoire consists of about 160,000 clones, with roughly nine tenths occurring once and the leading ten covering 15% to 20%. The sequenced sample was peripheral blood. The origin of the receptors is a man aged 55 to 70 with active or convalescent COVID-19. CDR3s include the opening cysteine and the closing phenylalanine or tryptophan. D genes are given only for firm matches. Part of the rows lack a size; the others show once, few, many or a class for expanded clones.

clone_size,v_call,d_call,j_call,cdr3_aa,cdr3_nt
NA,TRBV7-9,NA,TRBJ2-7,CASSLVGQGEQYF,TGTGCCAGCAGCTTAGTAGGCCAGGGCGAGCAGTACTTC
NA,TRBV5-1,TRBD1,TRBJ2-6,CASSLGGTGISSGANVLTF,TGCGCCAGCAGCTTGGGCGGGACAGGAATTAGCTCTGGGGCCAACGTCCTGACTTTC
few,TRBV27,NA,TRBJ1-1,CASSFRRGNTEAFF,TGTGCCAGCAGTTTCCGCAGGGGGAACACTGAAGCTTTCTTT
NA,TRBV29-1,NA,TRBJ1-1,CSVDPQPAGDLNTEAFF,TGCAGCGTTGATCCCCAGCCGGCAGGGGATCTGAACACTGAAGCTTTCTTT
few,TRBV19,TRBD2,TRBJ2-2,CASRAGLAGTGELFF,TGTGCCAGTAGGGCTGGGCTAGCGGGCACCGGGGAGCTGTTTTTT
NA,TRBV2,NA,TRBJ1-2,CASSELAGLYSYGYTF,TGTGCCAGCAGTGAATTGGCAGGGCTGTACTCCTATGGCTACACCTTC
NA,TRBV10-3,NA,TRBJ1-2,CAISEQVYGYTF,TGTGCCATCAGTGAACAGGTCTATGGCTACACCTTC
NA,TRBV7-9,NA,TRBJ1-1,CASSLISTEAFF,TGTGCCAGCAGCTTAATATCCACTGAAGCTTTCTTT
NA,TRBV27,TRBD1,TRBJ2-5,CASSSWNSQGRRQETQYF,TGTGCCAGCAGTTCCTGGAACTCACAGGGGAGACGACAAGAGACCCAGTACTTC
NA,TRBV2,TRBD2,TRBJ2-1,CASKTSALDEQFF,TGTGCCAGCAAGACTAGCGCCCTAGACGAGCAGTTCTTC